This TCR beta chain came from a study of vaccination and CD4 T cells after COVID-19. About this clonotype itself: Its specificity is unknown.

The treatment: approximately 11-day PBMC culture with coronavirus spike peptide pools or control peptides (ViraFEST assay). This CDR3 is built from 15 residues. Germline V gives CDR1 GTSNPN, CDR2 SVGIG (reference sequence). V was pared by 0 bases and J by 0 bases, with 12 bases between. The Oncomine TCR Beta short-read assay was applied to DNA of cultured CD4+ T cells. One entry per CDR3 protein, called by TCRdb with MiXCR from the PCR reads. The table includes around 14,000 distinct CDR3 sequences, more than 40% detected once. The source is a human donor who had recovered from COVID-19. The chain employs TRBV30 and TRBJ2-7, with D possibly TRBD1 on 5 matching bases. The sample consisted of CD4+ T cells from blood, cultured in vitro. CDR3 sequence (DNA): TGTGCCTGGAGTGTAAGCCAGGGCGACTCCTACGAGCAGTACTTC. Its protein is CAWSVSQGDSYEQYF.